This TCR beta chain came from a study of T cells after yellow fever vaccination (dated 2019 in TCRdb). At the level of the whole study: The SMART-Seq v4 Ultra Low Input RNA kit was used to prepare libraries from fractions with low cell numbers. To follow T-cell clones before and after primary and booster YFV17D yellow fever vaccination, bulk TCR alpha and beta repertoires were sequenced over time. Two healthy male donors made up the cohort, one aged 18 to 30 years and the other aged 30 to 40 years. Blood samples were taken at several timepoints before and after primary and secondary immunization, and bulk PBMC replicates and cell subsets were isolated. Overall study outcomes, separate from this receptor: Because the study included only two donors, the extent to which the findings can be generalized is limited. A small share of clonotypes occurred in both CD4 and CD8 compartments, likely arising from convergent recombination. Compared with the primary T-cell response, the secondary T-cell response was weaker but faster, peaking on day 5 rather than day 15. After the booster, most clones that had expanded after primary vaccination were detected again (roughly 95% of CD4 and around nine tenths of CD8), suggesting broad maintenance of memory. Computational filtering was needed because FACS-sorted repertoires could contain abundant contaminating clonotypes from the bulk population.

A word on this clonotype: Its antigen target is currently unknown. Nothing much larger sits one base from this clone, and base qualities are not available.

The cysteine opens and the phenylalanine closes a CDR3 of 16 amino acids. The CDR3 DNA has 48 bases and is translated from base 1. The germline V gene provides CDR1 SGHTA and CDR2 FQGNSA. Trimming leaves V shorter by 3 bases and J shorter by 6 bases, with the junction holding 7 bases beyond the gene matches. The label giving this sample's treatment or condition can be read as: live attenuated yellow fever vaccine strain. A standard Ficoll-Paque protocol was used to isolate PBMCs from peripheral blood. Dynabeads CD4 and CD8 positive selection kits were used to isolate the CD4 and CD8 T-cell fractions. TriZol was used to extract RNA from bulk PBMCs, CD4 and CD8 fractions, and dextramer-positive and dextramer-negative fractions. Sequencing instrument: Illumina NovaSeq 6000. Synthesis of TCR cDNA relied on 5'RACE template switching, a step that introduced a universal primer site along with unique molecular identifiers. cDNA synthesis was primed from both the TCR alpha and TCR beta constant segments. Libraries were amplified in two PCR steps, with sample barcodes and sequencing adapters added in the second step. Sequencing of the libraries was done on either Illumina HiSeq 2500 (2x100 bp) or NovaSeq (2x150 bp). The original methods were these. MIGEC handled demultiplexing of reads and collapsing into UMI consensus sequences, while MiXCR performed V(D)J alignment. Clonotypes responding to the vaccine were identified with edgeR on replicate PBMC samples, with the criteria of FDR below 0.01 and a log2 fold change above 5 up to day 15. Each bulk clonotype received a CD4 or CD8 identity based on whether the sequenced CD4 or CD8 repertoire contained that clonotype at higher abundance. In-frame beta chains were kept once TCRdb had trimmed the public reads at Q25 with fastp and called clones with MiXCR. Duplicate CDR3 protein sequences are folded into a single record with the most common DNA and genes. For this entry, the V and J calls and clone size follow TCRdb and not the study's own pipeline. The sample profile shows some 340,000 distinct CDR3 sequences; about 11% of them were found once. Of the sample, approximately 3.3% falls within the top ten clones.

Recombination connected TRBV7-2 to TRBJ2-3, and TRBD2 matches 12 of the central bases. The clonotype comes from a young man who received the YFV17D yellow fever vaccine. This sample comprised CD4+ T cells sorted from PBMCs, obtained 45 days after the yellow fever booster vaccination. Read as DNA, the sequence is TGTGCCAGCAGCTTGACTAGCGGGGGCCCAGGGGATACGCAGTATTTT. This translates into CASSLTSGGPGDTQYF.